The 9 T cell receptor beta chains given below trace back to one sample, sequenced in a study of blood T cell repertoires in COVID-19. Here immunoSEQ multiplex PCR was the method, and the copy in TCRdb shows in-frame clones only, minus some. The table lists about 260,000 clones, around 89% of them singletons. What was sequenced was PBMCs or T cells enriched from blood (not recorded which). Receptors originate from a man aged 50 to 60 who had been exposed to COVID-19.

The sample holds many counts of this clone. This chain connects TRBV28 to TRBJ1-3; a weak D match, TRBD1 (5 bases). Germline V gives CDR1 MDHEN, CDR2 SYDVKM. V was trimmed by 3 bases and J by 0 bases, leaving 15 bases between them. The CDR3 is made up of 17 amino acids. The CDR3 DNA reads as TGTGCCAGCAGTTTCCCCGTACAGACAGACTCTGGAAACACCATATATTTT. Translated: CASSFPVQTDSGNTIYF.

This clone appeared a single time. The rearrangement uses TRBV24-1 and TRBJ2-7; 7 nucleotides line up with TRBD1. Germline values: CDR1 KGHDR, CDR2 SFDVKD. Trimming took 1 base from V and 12 from J; bases not matched to a gene: 8. The CDR3 has 13 amino acids. CDR3 sequence (DNA): TGTGCCACCAGTGATTTTACTACAGGGGTTGGGTACGTC. Protein: CATSDFTTGVGYV.

The V and J genes are TRBV18 and TRBJ2-3; D might be TRBD2 (6 bases). CDR1 is KGHSH and CDR2 is LQKENI in the germline V gene. Trimming removed 1 base from V and 2 bases from J, with 22 bases in between. The CDR3 spans 19 residues. The CDR3 sequence: CASSPLTLAAGLDTDTQYF. CDR3 coding DNA: TGTGCCAGCTCACCACTTACACTCGCTGCGGGGCTAGACACAGATACGCAGTATTTT.

The chain couples TRBV11-2 to TRBJ1-4; TRBD1 matches at 8 bases. The V gene's germline CDR1 is SGHAT and CDR2 FQNNGV. With 4 bases clipped from V and 7 bases from J, the junction kept 5 bases outside the gene matches. The CDR3 contains 14 residues. The CDR3 coding sequence is TGTGCCAGCAGCTCCCAGGGGGCGAGTGAAAAACTGTTTTTT. This sequence encodes CASSSQGASEKLFF.

This rearrangement joins TRBV11-3 to TRBJ2-3; 7 bases align to TRBD2. The ends lost 1 base at V and 0 bases at J; junction bases unmatched: 7. The CDR3 is made up of 17 amino acids. The germline V gene encodes CDR1 SGHNT and CDR2 YENEEA. CDR3 region: CASSLGASGLSTDTQYF. The CDR3 region has the DNA TGTGCCAGCAGCTTAGGGGCATCGGGACTAAGCACAGATACGCAGTATTTT.

This chain joins TRBV28 and TRBJ1-1; D is uncertain. The CDR3 spans 14 residues. Germline loops: CDR1 MDHEN, CDR2 SYDVKM. Trimming removed 6 bases at V and 0 bases at J, with 11 bases between. CDR3 sequence (DNA): TGTGCCAGCAGAGAAGGACTAATGAACACTGAAGCTTTCTTT. It codes for CASREGLMNTEAFF.

The genes are TRBV10-3 and TRBJ2-7; weak D call: TRBD1 (5 bases). From germline, CDR1 is ENHRY and CDR2 SYGVKD. The CDR3 contains 12 residues. V shed 8 bases and J shed 2 bases, with 10 bases lying between them. The CDR3 loop is CAISQGTYEQYF. The DNA of the CDR3 is TGTGCCATCTCGCAGGGTACCTACGAGCAGTACTTC.

The chain couples TRBV11-2 to TRBJ2-7, with D possibly matching TRBD1 (5 bases). V lost 5 bases to trimming and J lost 7 bases, with 12 bases between them. This CDR3 is 12 amino acids long. Germline V lookup: CDR1 SGHAT, CDR2 FQNNGV. CDR3 sequence reads: CASSPDPGEQYV. CDR3 in DNA: TGTGCCAGCAGCCCGGACCCAGGGGAGCAGTACGTC.

The rearrangement uses TRBV5-1 and TRBJ1-4; TRBD1 is a possible D gene (6 bases). Germline V gives CDR1 SGHRS, CDR2 YFSETQ. Trimming shortened V by 0 bases and J by 7 bases, and 13 bases separated the two germline ends. This CDR3 region has 15 residues. In DNA, the CDR3 is TGCGCCAGCAGCTTGGGAACAGGGAAGGGTGAAAAACTGTTTTTT. Residues: CASSLGTGKGEKLFF.